The clone carrying this TCR beta chain was detected many times. This sample is part of a study of response to subunit inactivated influenza vaccine. MiXCR, applied by TCRdb to the RT-PCR reads, yields one record per CDR3 protein. The table has a few hundred thousand distinct CDR3 sequences, approximately 7.7% seen once. The sample was PBMCs from blood, taken less than 30 months after vaccination. The receptor's source is a man aged 45 to 70 who received an inactivated influenza vaccine.

CDR3 amino acids: CASSYSRTSTDTQYF. CDR3 bases: TGTGCCAGCAGTTACTCGCGCACTAGCACAGATACGCAGTATTTT. V usage is TRBV6-5 and J usage is TRBJ2-3; D is unresolved. The germline gives CDR1 MNHEY, CDR2 SVGAGI. The CDR3 contains 15 residues. Trimming stripped 0 bases from V and 0 bases from J, with 7 bases between.